This T cell receptor (beta chain) was retrieved from a study of control samples from healthy donors and cancer patients. TCRdb keeps only in-frame clones here, not all; method: immunoSEQ multiplex PCR. The table has around 120,000 clones, 80% to 90% seen once; the top ten hold 1.1%. Trimming removed 1 base at V and 5 bases at J, with 11 bases between. The CDR3 is made up of 14 amino acids. Germline CDR1 reads SEHNR; CDR2 reads FQNEAQ (reference sequence). The clonotype was recovered from a woman aged 45-65 years with colorectal cancer. The V and J genes are TRBV7-9 and TRBJ2-5; D uncertain. The specimen was PBMCs. In DNA form, the CDR3 reads TGTGCCAGCAGCTTAGATCCGGAGATGGAGACCCAGTACTTC. Protein: CASSLDPEMETQYF.